This TCR beta chain derives from a study of technical replicates of blood from a few donors. CDR1 and CDR2 (germline): ENHRY, SYGVKD. V lost 6 bases and J lost 4, with 11 bases in between. CDR3 length: 13 residues. Only in-frame clones appear in the TCRdb table, and some are missing; sequencing was by immunoSEQ multiplex PCR. The table lists approximately 60,000 clones, around nine tenths of them singletons, with about 5% in the top ten. The sample taken for sequencing was PBMCs. This clonotype originated in a human donor in good health. Some clones in this sample may be carry-over from other donors' samples. The chain uses TRBV10-3 and TRBJ2-3; D may be TRBD2 (6 bases). The CDR3 sequence: CAISRLVSDTQYF. The CDR3 bases are TGTGCCATCAGCAGACTAGTTTCAGATACGCAGTATTTT.